This T cell receptor beta chain is from a study of OX40 agonist ivuxolimab in advanced cancers. Study in general: Partial responses were seen in three patients, one with hepatocellular carcinoma and two with cutaneous melanoma.

Assay used: immunoSEQ multiplex PCR; TCRdb lists only in-frame clones, some missing. The table includes roughly 43,000 clones, 65% to 85% detected once. Study-level points and caveats: The study found that CD8+ T cells averaged more expanded clones than CD4+.

Germline-derived CDR1 and CDR2 are KGHSH and LQKENI. The V and J ends lost 2 bases and 3 bases respectively, with 10 bases between them. The CDR3 length is 15 residues. About this clone: Its antigen is undetermined.

Sequences were derived from CD4+ or CD8+ T cells sorted from blood, sampled in a trial of the OX40 agonist ivuxolimab. The clonotype originates from an adult with an advanced solid tumor such as melanoma, head and neck, liver or kidney cancer. The chain employs TRBV18 and TRBJ2-2, with D unclear. The CDR3 loop is CASSPNFADTGELFF. Written as DNA, the CDR3 is TGTGCCAGCTCACCAAATTTTGCGGACACCGGGGAGCTGTTTTTT.